These 23 T cell receptor beta chains were all obtained from the same sample, sequenced in a study of blood T cell repertoires in COVID-19. The repertoire was sequenced with immunoSEQ multiplex PCR; TCRdb's copy has only in-frame clones and lacks some. The data hold over 45,000 clones, with approximately 83% observed a single time. Input material: peripheral blood. Receptors originate from a man between 65 and 79 years old with acute or convalescent COVID-19.

This clone was detected a few times. The chain links TRBV29-1 to TRBJ1-1, with D perhaps TRBD1 (5 bases). Trimming removed 7 bases from V and 8 bases from J, with 17 bases in between. Germline CDR1 is SQVTM and CDR2 is ANQGSEA. CDR3 size: 12 residues. This CDR3 is CSAADGGGEAFF. Here the CDR3 DNA reads TGCAGCGCCGCGGACGGGGGAGGAGAAGCTTTCTTT.

This chain connects TRBV2 to TRBJ2-7; tentatively, D is TRBD1 (5 bases). Trimming removed 4 bases from V and 4 bases from J, with 14 bases in between. Germline V lookup: CDR1 SNHLY, CDR2 FYNNEI. There are 14 residues in the CDR3. The CDR3 loop is CASSVRAVGYEQYF. The DNA of the CDR3 is TGTGCCAGCAGTGTCAGGGCTGTAGGGTACGAGCAGTACTTC.

This chain uses TRBV19 with TRBJ1-5; D possibly corresponds to TRBD1 (6 bases). The germline V gene has CDR1 LNHDA and CDR2 SQIVND (reference sequence). CDR3 length equals 15 residues. The V and J ends lost 3 bases and 3 bases respectively, with 12 bases between them. The CDR3 here is CASSMGQGLNQPQHF. The CDR3 DNA sequence: TGTGCCAGTAGTATGGGCCAGGGGCTCAATCAGCCCCAGCATTTT.

V is TRBV7-2 and J is TRBJ2-5; unclear D gene. In germline, CDR1 is SGHTA, CDR2 FQGNSA. CDR3 size: 15 residues. Trimming took 4 bases from V and 5 from J, leaving 17 bases between them. The DNA of the CDR3 is TGTGCCAGCAGCTCTTCTACCGAGCCCGGGGAGACCCAGTACTTC. Its translation is CASSSSTEPGETQYF.

V usage is TRBV6-5 and J usage is TRBJ2-1; 11 bases map to TRBD2. The V segment lost 3 bases and the J segment 6 bases; nucleotides outside the gene matches: 4. CDR1 is MNHEY and CDR2 is SVGAGI in the germline V gene. There are 15 residues in the CDR3. The CDR3 here is CASSYIAGGTNEQFF. The CDR3 DNA reads as TGTGCCAGCAGTTATATAGCGGGGGGGACCAATGAGCAGTTCTTC.

This clone was counted a single time. The chain couples TRBV5-6 to TRBJ1-5, with D perhaps matching TRBD1 (5 bases). V shed 5 bases and J shed 6 bases, with 12 bases lying between them. Germline V CDR1 and CDR2: SGHDT, YYEEEE. This CDR3 spans 13 amino acids. In DNA, the CDR3 is TGTGCCAGCAGTTCAGGGTTTGGTCAGCCCCAGCATTTT. Its protein product is CASSSGFGQPQHF.

This clone was seen only once. This chain links TRBV5-1 with TRBJ1-4; 8 positions match TRBD1. V shed 3 bases, J shed 4 bases, and the junction held 5 bases outside the gene matches. This CDR3 spans 15 amino acids. Germline V CDR1 and CDR2: SGHRS, YFSETQ. This chain's CDR3 is CASSSTGVVNEKLFF. CDR3 coding DNA: TGCGCCAGCAGCTCGACAGGGGTGGTTAATGAAAAACTGTTTTTT.

This rearrangement joins TRBV19 to TRBJ1-5, with D uncertain. The V end was cut by 5 bases, the J end by 5 bases, with 16 bases between. The CDR3 length is 15 residues. Germline values: CDR1 LNHDA, CDR2 SQIVND (reference sequence). The CDR3 is CASSPGGRDDQPQHF. CDR3 bases: TGTGCCAGTAGTCCGGGAGGGCGAGATGATCAGCCCCAGCATTTT.

The chain recombines TRBV7-2 with TRBJ1-1; a weak D match, TRBD1 (6 bases). CDR1 is SGHTA, CDR2 FQGNSA, per germline. V lost 1 base to trimming and J lost 3 bases, with 15 bases between them. The CDR3 covers 16 residues. The CDR3 DNA follows: TGTGCCAGCAGCTTAGTTTGGGGGCTCTCGGACACTGAAGCTTTCTTT. It codes for CASSLVWGLSDTEAFF.

This chain joins TRBV6-2 or TRBV6-3 and TRBJ1-1, with a weak D call TRBD1 (5 bases). Trimming shortened V by 5 bases and J by 4 bases, and 14 bases separated the two germline ends. Germline-derived CDR1 and CDR2 are MNHEY and SVGEGT. The CDR3 length is 14 residues. The CDR3 sequence is CASSGKGASTEAFF. CDR3 DNA sequence: TGTGCCAGCAGTGGAAAAGGGGCGAGCACTGAAGCTTTCTTT.

In its sample, this clone was seen many times. V gene TRBV27 combines with J gene TRBJ1-1, with D possibly matching TRBD1 (6 bases). V shed 4 bases and J shed 7 bases, with 10 bases lying between them. The CDR3 is 12 residues long. CDR1 and CDR2 from the germline V gene are MNHEY and SMNVEV (reference sequence). The CDR3 DNA sequence: TGTGCCAGCAGTTCTAACAGGGATGAAGCTTTCTTT. Protein product: CASSSNRDEAFF.

This clone was found a few times. The chain joins TRBV27 to TRBJ1-1; a weak D match, TRBD1 (5 bases). The V gene lost 5 bases and the J gene lost 11 bases, with 15 bases spanning the gap. There are 12 residues in the CDR3. From germline, CDR1 is MNHEY and CDR2 SMNVEV (reference sequence). CDR3 residues: CASSAQGTLAFF. The CDR3 DNA sequence: TGTGCCAGCAGTGCGCAGGGAACTTTGGCTTTCTTT.

The gene calls are TRBV18 and TRBJ1-3, with D perhaps TRBD1 (6 bases). Trimming took off 2 bases at V and 3 bases at J, with 8 bases between the two ends. Germline V gene data show CDR1 as KGHSH and CDR2 as LQKENI. The CDR3 sequence is 14 residues long. In DNA form, the CDR3 reads TGTGCCAGCTCACCAACAGGGCGTGGAAACACCATATATTTT. Translation gives CASSPTGRGNTIYF.

This clone was counted only a few times. The chain employs TRBV6-2 or TRBV6-3 and TRBJ1-2; D unclear. Germline V gene lookup returns CDR1 MNHEY and CDR2 SVGEGT. The CDR3 is 12 amino acids. Trimming removed 1 base from V and 4 bases from J, with 4 bases in between. The CDR3 region has the DNA TGTGCCAGCAGTTACTTGAGCTATGGCTACACCTTC. Translated, it gives CASSYLSYGYTF.

The genes are TRBV5-1 and TRBJ1-1, with a possible D match to TRBD1 (5 bases). Trimming stripped 2 bases from V and 1 base from J, with 9 bases between. The CDR3 length is 14 residues. The germline CDR1 and CDR2 sequences are SGHRS and YFSETQ. Here the CDR3 reads CASSFAGTNTEAFF. In nucleotides, the CDR3 is TGCGCCAGCAGCTTCGCGGGGACGAACACTGAAGCTTTCTTT.

The chain combines TRBV7-2 with TRBJ1-6, with 9 bases lining up with TRBD1. V was pared by 5 bases and J by 5 bases, with 4 bases of the junction left unmatched. Germline assignment: CDR1 SGHTA and CDR2 FQGNSA. The CDR3 is 15 residues long. CDR3 sequence (DNA): TGTGCCAGCAGCCTAGGGACAGGGAATAATTCACCCCTCCACTTT. Translating it yields CASSLGTGNNSPLHF.

The J gene is TRBJ1-5, the V gene TRBV27; TRBD1 is a possible D gene (6 bases). CDR3 length equals 13 residues. Germline V gene sequence: CDR1 MNHEY, CDR2 SMNVEV (reference sequence). V shed 5 bases and J shed 7 bases, with 12 bases lying between them. DNA of the CDR3: TGTGCCAGCAGTAGTTACAGGGCCCAGCCCCAGCATTTT. It codes for CASSSYRAQPQHF.

This sequence joins TRBV7-3 and TRBJ2-3, with TRBD2 matching 14 bases. With 5 bases clipped from V and 6 bases from J, the junction kept 7 bases outside the gene matches. The CDR3 consists of 16 residues. Germline CDR1 and CDR2: SGHTA and FQGTGA. The CDR3 loop is CASSRLAGGPSDTQYF. In nucleotides, the CDR3 is TGTGCCAGCAGCCGACTAGCGGGAGGGCCAAGTGATACGCAGTATTTT.

The chain has TRBV29-1 and TRBJ2-2; 8 nucleotides match TRBD2. V was pared by 3 bases and J by 7 bases, with 4 bases of the junction left unmatched. Germline V gives CDR1 SQVTM, CDR2 ANQGSEA. The CDR3 spans 13 residues. As DNA, the CDR3 is TGCAGCGTTGAGACTAGCGTCGGCGGGGAGCTGTTTTTT. Residues: CSVETSVGGELFF.

The chain couples TRBV19 to TRBJ1-2; no clear D. V was clipped by 0 bases and J by 4 bases, with 9 bases between them. The CDR3 is 14 amino acids. Germline V lookup: CDR1 LNHDA, CDR2 SQIVND (reference sequence). The CDR3 DNA is TGTGCCAGTAGTATAGATAGGAACAGCTATGGCTACACCTTC. Translation: CASSIDRNSYGYTF.

V and J are TRBV27 and TRBJ2-1, with D unclear. V was trimmed by 8 bases and J by 3 bases, leaving 14 bases between them. The CDR3 length is 14 residues. Germline loops: CDR1 MNHEY, CDR2 SMNVEV (reference sequence). CDR3 in amino acids: CASGARGYYNEQFF. The CDR3 DNA is TGTGCCAGCGGAGCTAGAGGATACTACAATGAGCAGTTCTTC.

The chain couples TRBV5-6 to TRBJ1-4; 7 positions agree with TRBD1. This CDR3 is built from 15 residues. In germline, CDR1 is SGHDT, CDR2 YYEEEE. Unmatched junction bases numbered 6, after V lost 0 bases and J lost 7 bases. The chain's CDR3 is CASSLDPGGREKLFF. The CDR3, as DNA: TGTGCCAGCAGCTTGGACCCAGGGGGGCGTGAAAAACTGTTTTTT.

The chain has TRBV5-4 and TRBJ2-3; 14 bases are shared with TRBD2. Germline CDR1 is SGHNT and CDR2 is YYREEE (reference sequence). The CDR3 runs 18 residues. The V gene end was trimmed by 2 bases and the J gene end by 4 bases; junction bases not matched to a gene: 9. The CDR3 loop is CASSFGLAGGGVADTQYF. The DNA for the CDR3 is TGTGCCAGCAGCTTCGGACTAGCGGGGGGCGGGGTGGCAGATACGCAGTATTTT.